This T cell receptor beta chain was identified in a study of T cells in Graves' hyperthyroidism and ophthalmopathy. Whole-study findings and limits: The model forecast ophthalmopathy, anticipating it by a median around 6.4 months before onset.

It was RNA transcripts that yielded the amplified TCR beta CDR3 regions. HTBI primers were used for first-round RT-PCR of the TCR CDR3. In TCRdb, the multiplex PCR reads were re-called with MiXCR into one record per CDR3 protein. The sample lists 450,000 to 600,000 distinct CDR3 sequences; around 20% were seen once. Remarks on this clonotype: Antigen: not known.

Germline loops: CDR1 MNHEY, CDR2 SVGEGT. This CDR3 region has 16 residues. V was pared by 2 bases and J by 3 bases, with 8 bases of the junction left unmatched. It was approximately 9.4 ml of fresh peripheral blood that supplied the PBMCs. The rearrangement uses TRBV6-2 or TRBV6-3 and TRBJ1-1; 8 nucleotides align to TRBD1. Sequencing was performed on blood. This TCR was recovered from a man between 40 and 49 years old with Graves' ophthalmopathy. The CDR3 loop is CASSYLQGAWDTEAFF. For the CDR3, the DNA is TGTGCCAGCAGTTACCTCCAGGGGGCTTGGGACACTGAAGCTTTCTTT.